These T cell receptor beta chains were read from a single sample in a study of T cell repertoires in cytomegalovirus infection. TCRdb ran MiXCR on the reads and lists one entry per CDR3 protein. The profile covers over 150,000 distinct CDR3 sequences, with approximately 19% appearing a single time and about 2.9% taken by the ten largest. The material sequenced was PBMCs. The receptors originated from a human donor in good health (CMV status not recorded). Some clones in this sample may be carry-over from other donors' samples. The CDR3 runs from the conserved cysteine through the conserved F or W. D genes are given only for firm matches. Not all rows give a size; the values are once, few, many and, for expanded clones, a class.

v_gene	j_gene	abundance	d_gene	CDR3nt	CDR3aa
TRBV7-9	TRBJ1-4	NA	TRBD1	TGTGCCAGCAGCTCCGACAGGGAAAATGAAAAACTGTTTTTT	CASSSDRENEKLFF
TRBV5-1	TRBJ2-3	few	TRBD1	TGCGCCAGCAGCTTGACGGACAGGGAGAGGCCCACAGATACGCAGTATTTT	CASSLTDRERPTDTQYF
TRBV5-1	TRBJ1-1	few	NA	TGCGCCAGCAGCTGGACGGCGAACACTGAAGCTTTCTTT	CASSWTANTEAFF
TRBV20-1	TRBJ2-7	once	NA	TGCAGTGCCAGTGCACAGGGTGGCTCCTACGAGCAGTACTTC	CSASAQGGSYEQYF
TRBV6-1	TRBJ1-2	few	NA	TGTGCCAGCAGAAGAGGGTCCGGCAACTATGGCTACACCTTC	CASRRGSGNYGYTF
TRBV7-6	TRBJ1-1	NA	TRBD1	TGTGCCAGCAGCCTATTACAGGGGAAGAACACTGAAGCTTTCTTT	CASSLLQGKNTEAFF
TRBV2	TRBJ1-1	few	NA	TGTGCCAGCATGAACACTGAAGCTTTCTTT	CASMNTEAFF
TRBV7-9	TRBJ1-4	few	NA	TGTGCCAGCAGCCTCGGGGGGGCTAATGAAAAACTGTTTTTT	CASSLGGANEKLFF
TRBV12-3/TRBV12-4	TRBJ2-3	NA	TRBD2	TGTGCCAGCAGTTTAACGGGACTAACTAGCACAGATACGCAGTATTTT	CASSLTGLTSTDTQYF
TRBV6-1	TRBJ1-4	few	NA	TGTGCCAGCAGCCGAACAGGGAATGCTGAAAAACTGTTTTTT	CASSRTGNAEKLFF
TRBV7-9	TRBJ2-3	many	NA	TGTGCCAGCAGCAACCCGTGGGGCCGAGGAGATACGCAGTATTTT	CASSNPWGRGDTQYF
TRBV7-6	TRBJ2-7	many	TRBD2	TGTGCCAGCGGCCTGACTAGCGGGGAGACCTACGAGCAGTACTTC	CASGLTSGETYEQYF
TRBV6-2/TRBV6-3	TRBJ1-6	few	NA	TGTGCCAGCACCTTATTGGGACTCTATAATTCACCCCTCCACTTT	CASTLLGLYNSPLHF
TRBV10-2	TRBJ1-1	NA	NA	TGCGCCAGCAGTCAAAGGAACGGAGCGAACACTGAAGCTTTCTTT	CASSQRNGANTEAFF
TRBV7-2	TRBJ2-7	many	NA	TGTGCCAGCAGGGAGGATACCTACGAGCAGTACTTC	CASREDTYEQYF
TRBV7-2	TRBJ2-7	many	TRBD1	TGTGCCAGCAGCTTATGGGACAGGGGGACCTACGAGCAGTACTTC	CASSLWDRGTYEQYF
TRBV10-2	TRBJ1-1	NA	NA	TGCGCCAGCAGTGGCAGGGGCGGCTCTTGGAACACTGAAGCTTTCTTT	CASSGRGGSWNTEAFF
TRBV28	TRBJ1-2	NA	NA	TGTGCCAGCCTACAGGGACATGGCTACACCTTC	CASLQGHGYTF
TRBV7-2	TRBJ1-3	many	NA	TGTGCCAGCAGCACCCACTCTGGAAACACCATATATTTT	CASSTHSGNTIYF
TRBV7-2	TRBJ2-1	many	NA	TGTGCCAGCAGCTTAAAGGGGAGGTACAATGAGCAGTTCTTC	CASSLKGRYNEQFF
TRBV6-6	TRBJ2-1	few	NA	TGTGCCAGCGGGTCGGATGAGCAGTTCTTC	CASGSDEQFF
TRBV12-3/TRBV12-4	TRBJ2-2	NA	NA	TGTGCCAGCACCCAGGGGCGAAACACCGGGGAGCTGTTTTTT	CASTQGRNTGELFF
TRBV12-3/TRBV12-4	TRBJ2-5	NA	TRBD2	TGTGCCAGCAGTACGAGCGGGGGGAGCGAGACCCAGTACTTC	CASSTSGGSETQYF
TRBV28	TRBJ2-7	few	NA	TGTGCCAGCAGTTATGGGACCGGAAACTACGAGCAGTACTTC	CASSYGTGNYEQYF
TRBV12-3/TRBV12-4	TRBJ2-5	many	NA	TGTGCCAGCAGTTTACGGCAAGAGACCCAGTACTTC	CASSLRQETQYF
TRBV7-6	TRBJ2-5	many	TRBD2	TGTGCCAGCAGCTTAGGACTAGCGGGAGAGACCCAGTACTTC	CASSLGLAGETQYF
TRBV9	TRBJ1-1	few	NA	TGTGCCAGCAGCCCAAGGGCAGGGCAAGACACTGAAGCTTTCTTT	CASSPRAGQDTEAFF
TRBV6-1	TRBJ1-3	NA	TRBD1	TGTGCCAGCAGCCGGGGACAGGGGGCATCTGGAAACACCATATATTTT	CASSRGQGASGNTIYF
TRBV12-3/TRBV12-4	TRBJ2-5	NA	TRBD1	TGTGCCAGCAGGGGGACAGGGGGCCGGGAGACCCAGTACTTC	CASRGTGGRETQYF
TRBV19	TRBJ1-5	many	NA	TGTGCCAGTAGTCCCATGAGGACTCAGCCCCAGCATTTT	CASSPMRTQPQHF
TRBV27	TRBJ2-1	NA	NA	TGTGCCAGCAGTAAACCGGGACAGCGGGGTAATGAGCAGTTCTTC	CASSKPGQRGNEQFF
TRBV12-5	TRBJ2-5	NA	NA	TGTGCTAGTGGTTTGTGGGCAGGACCAGAGACCCAGTACTTC	CASGLWAGPETQYF
TRBV7-9	TRBJ2-3	NA	NA	TGTGCCAGCAGCTTGAGAGAGGTGCCTACCTCCACAGATACGCAGTATTTT	CASSLREVPTSTDTQYF
TRBV7-2	TRBJ2-3	many	NA	TGTGCCAGCAGCTTAGTTCGGGGGAGCCGATCAGATACGCAGTATTTT	CASSLVRGSRSDTQYF
TRBV4-1	TRBJ1-3	NA	NA	TGCGCCAGCAGCCAGCGAGTGGGAGACACCATATATTTT	CASSQRVGDTIYF
TRBV7-3	TRBJ2-1	many	TRBD2	TGTGCCAGCAGCCCCTTAGCGGGGTCCTACAATGAGCAGTTCTTC	CASSPLAGSYNEQFF
TRBV20-1	TRBJ2-3	NA	NA	TGCAGTGCAAGGGGGCGGGGATCCAACTCTCGCACAGATACGCAGTATTTT	CSARGRGSNSRTDTQYF
TRBV12-3/TRBV12-4	TRBJ1-2	NA	TRBD1	TGTGCCAGCAGTCCCGGGACAGGGGGCTGGTATGGCTACACCTTC	CASSPGTGGWYGYTF
TRBV5-4	TRBJ2-7	NA	TRBD1	TGTGCCAGCAGCTTGACAGGGGGCTGGTACGAGCAGTACTTC	CASSLTGGWYEQYF
TRBV7-6	TRBJ1-4	many	NA	TGTGCCAGCAGCTTATACGGCATATCAACTAATGAAAAACTGTTTTTT	CASSLYGISTNEKLFF
TRBV5-1	TRBJ2-1	NA	TRBD2	TGCGCCAGCAGCGCAGAGGGACTAGCGGGAGTCAATGAGCAGTTCTTC	CASSAEGLAGVNEQFF
TRBV7-3	TRBJ2-3	NA	TRBD2	TGTGCCAGCAGCCCATTAGCGGGGAGCACAGATACGCAGTATTTT	CASSPLAGSTDTQYF
TRBV5-4	TRBJ2-7	few	TRBD2	TGTGCCAGCAGCCCGTGGACTAGCGGGAGGATGTCTGCGGAGCAGTACTTC	CASSPWTSGRMSAEQYF
TRBV12-5	TRBJ2-1	few	NA	TGTGCTAGTAGTCTGGGGGAGAATGAGCAGTTCTTC	CASSLGENEQFF
TRBV5-1	TRBJ1-1	few	NA	TGCGCCAGCAGCTTGGTAGGAGAAATGAACACTGAAGCTTTCTTT	CASSLVGEMNTEAFF
TRBV7-2	TRBJ1-2	many	NA	TGTGCCAGCAGCGGCTCCGGGACCCGGGGCGGCTACACCTTC	CASSGSGTRGGYTF
TRBV10-3	TRBJ2-5	NA	TRBD1	TGTGCCATCAGTGAAGGATTTCGGACAGGGGGCCAAGAGACCCAGTACTTC	CAISEGFRTGGQETQYF
TRBV20-1	TRBJ2-7	few	NA	TGCAGTGCTAGAGACCGAAATCACTCCTACGAGCAGTACTTC	CSARDRNHSYEQYF
TRBV10-2	TRBJ2-1	NA	TRBD2	TGCGCCAGCAGTGAGACTAGCGGGGGTTCCTACAATGAGCAGTTCTTC	CASSETSGGSYNEQFF
TRBV6-5	TRBJ1-1	few	TRBD1	TGTGCCAGCAGTTGGATTCCGGGACAGGGGATGAACACTGAAGCTTTCTTT	CASSWIPGQGMNTEAFF
TRBV7-9	TRBJ1-6	many	NA	TGTGCCAGCAGCGAAGCTACATACGTAGATTCACCCCTCCACTTT	CASSEATYVDSPLHF
TRBV20-1	TRBJ1-1	few	NA	TGCAGTGCCGCAGGGAGGGTTACAGACACTGAAGCTTTCTTT	CSAAGRVTDTEAFF
TRBV12-3/TRBV12-4	TRBJ1-1	NA	NA	TGTGCCAGCAGAATCAAAGGACAAGGCGTTACCCCCACTGAAGCTTTCTTT	CASRIKGQGVTPTEAFF
TRBV7-9	TRBJ2-5	NA	TRBD2	TGTGCCAGCAGCTCTGAGGGAGGGTGGGGAGAGACCCAGTACTTC	CASSSEGGWGETQYF
TRBV7-2	TRBJ2-7	many	TRBD1	TGTGCCAGCAGCTCAGGACAGGGTTTCTCCTACGAGCAGTACTTC	CASSSGQGFSYEQYF
TRBV5-6	TRBJ1-1	NA	TRBD1	TGTGCCAGCAGCTTGGGGGGACAGGGGGCTGAAGCTTTCTTT	CASSLGGQGAEAFF
TRBV5-1	TRBJ2-3	NA	NA	TGCGCCAGCAGCTCCTCGGAGTCTCCCCGGACGGGCACAGATACGCAGTATTTT	CASSSSESPRTGTDTQYF